This T cell receptor (beta chain) was identified during a study of cytomegalovirus exposure and HLA in healthy donors. Notes on this clone: Its antigen is not identified.

Study-wide findings and caveats: About 150 TCR beta chains were listed as cytomegalovirus-associated. Productive status was seen about 87% or about 30% of the time for most TCR beta V segments in an earlier analysis. Many donors shared some public TCRs, even though most TCR sequences were rare.

This CDR3 is 14 amino acids long. Germline V CDR1 and CDR2: SGHAT, FQNNGV. The PCR contained 60 Vbeta and 13 Jbeta primers. This table comes from immunoSEQ multiplex PCR, and its TCRdb copy is limited to in-frame clones, with some not included. The sample has about 120,000 clones; approximately 80% are singletons. The TCR comes from a man between 18 and 35 years old in good health and CMV-seropositive. V is TRBV11-2 and J is TRBJ2-5, with D maybe TRBD1 (6 bases). Near its end, the DNA agrees better with TRBJ2-7, so the J call may be wrong. The sequenced sample was PBMCs. For the CDR3, the DNA is TGTGCCAGCAGCTTAGTACAGGGACCCTCCGAGCAGTACTTC. Amino acids: CASSLVQGPSEQYF.